A single sample gave rise to the 2 T cell receptor beta chains below, sequenced in a study of blood T cell repertoires in COVID-19. The repertoire was sequenced with immunoSEQ multiplex PCR; TCRdb's copy has only in-frame clones and lacks some. The table has 64,000 or so clones, around 80% seen once. The sample comprised peripheral blood. The receptors come from a man at least 80 years old with acute or convalescent COVID-19.

This rearrangement joins TRBV7-2 to TRBJ1-5, with 8 positions matching TRBD1. The CDR3 runs to 15 residues. Germline CDR1 is SGHTA and CDR2 is FQGNSA. J was trimmed by 3 bases and V by 4 bases; bases with no gene match: 5. DNA for the CDR3: TGTGCCAGCAGCTCTGGACAGGGAAACAATCAGCCCCAGCATTTT. This translates into CASSSGQGNNQPQHF.

The chain's CDR3 is CASSAPRGQGETQYF. CDR3 coding DNA: TGTGCCAGCAGCGCCCCAAGGGGACAAGGAGAGACCCAGTACTTC. The chain recombines TRBV5-4 with TRBJ2-5; tentative D call: TRBD1 (6 bases). V shed 4 bases and J shed 4 bases, with 17 bases lying between them. The CDR3 spans 15 residues. CDR1 is SGHNT and CDR2 is YYREEE in the germline V gene (reference sequence). The entire variable domain, with the rest obtained from reference TRBV5-4 and TRBJ2-5, is as follows: ETGVTQSPTHLIKTRGQQVTLRCSSQSGHNTVSWYQQALGQGPQFIFQYYREEENGRGNFPPRFSGLQFPNYSSELNVNALELDDSALYLCASSAPRGQGETQYFGPGTRLLVL.